Listed here are 12 T cell receptor beta chains from one sample, sequenced in a study of cytomegalovirus exposure and HLA in healthy donors. Vbeta (60) and Jbeta (13) primers were used in the PCR. Libraries were prepared by immunoSEQ multiplex PCR; TCRdb keeps only in-frame clonotypes and omits some of them. The sample lists around 120,000 clones; roughly 83% were seen once. The sample comprised PBMCs. The receptors shown here come from a girl aged 2 to 9 in good health and CMV-seronegative.

This chain uses TRBV6-5 with TRBJ2-5, with TRBD1 identical over 7 bases. CDR3 length: 15 residues. CDR1 MNHEY and CDR2 SVGAGI come from the germline V gene. The trim removed 0 bases at V and 2 bases at J, leaving 3 bases unmatched. CDR3 amino acids: CASSYSEGQQETQYF. CDR3 in DNA: TGTGCCAGCAGTTACTCAGAGGGACAGCAAGAGACCCAGTACTTC.

In its sample, this clone was seen a few times. The chain employs TRBV6-1 and TRBJ2-3; 8 bases are a match to TRBD1. The CDR3 is 13 amino acids. The germline V gene has CDR1 MNHNS and CDR2 SASEGT. The V segment lost 10 bases and the J segment 2 bases; nucleotides outside the gene matches: 5. This chain's CDR3 is CATHRGYTDTQYF. CDR3 DNA sequence: TGTGCCACTCACAGGGGGTACACAGATACGCAGTATTTT.

This chain links TRBV7-3 with TRBJ2-3; TRBD2 matches at 10 bases. The junction had 15 bases not matched to a gene; V was cut back by 2 bases and J by 4 bases. Germline V gives CDR1 SGHTA, CDR2 FQGTGA. This CDR3 comprises 19 residues. The CDR3 region has the DNA TGTGCCAGCAGCTTACGAGGTCTAGCGGGAGCTACAGGTCCAGATACGCAGTATTTT. Translated: CASSLRGLAGATGPDTQYF.

The V and J genes are TRBV4-1 and TRBJ2-5; D remains ambiguous. Germline V lookup: CDR1 MGHRA, CDR2 YSYEKL. V lost 1 base and J 1 base, leaving 4 bases between the germline ends. The CDR3 consists of 13 residues. The CDR3 is CASSQALQETQYF. DNA of the CDR3: TGCGCCAGCAGCCAAGCCCTCCAAGAGACCCAGTACTTC.

The chain employs TRBV9 and TRBJ1-6; 7 bases are a match to TRBD1. CDR1 is SGDLS, CDR2 YYNGEE, per germline. This CDR3 contains 14 residues. J was trimmed by 6 bases and V by 3 bases; bases with no gene match: 3. The CDR3 reads CASSAGQTNSPLHF. The CDR3 DNA follows: TGTGCCAGCAGCGCGGGACAGACTAATTCACCCCTCCACTTT.

V gene TRBV15 combines with J gene TRBJ1-2; the D gene is possibly TRBD1 (5 bases). The V and J ends lost 0 bases and 7 bases respectively, with 18 bases between them. This CDR3 has 16 residues. CDR1 is LNHNV, CDR2 YYDKDF, per germline (reference sequence). CDR3 in DNA: TGTGCCACCAGCAGAGATCTAGGTGCCGGCAGGGCTGGCTACACCTTC. It yields the protein CATSRDLGAGRAGYTF.

The chain joins TRBV27 to TRBJ2-5; tentative D call: TRBD2 (5 bases). CDR3 size: 16 residues. Germline loops: CDR1 MNHEY, CDR2 SMNVEV (reference sequence). Trimming took off 6 bases at V and 6 bases at J, with 23 bases between the two ends. In DNA, the CDR3 is TGTGCCAGCAGCCTAGAGGCTAGCCGCCGATTGCAGACCCAGTACTTC. Translation: CASSLEASRRLQTQYF.

The V call is TRBV28, the J call TRBJ2-7; TRBD1 matches at 12 bases. The CDR3 has 14 amino acids. J gave up 2 bases and V 6 bases, and 2 bases lay outside the gene matches. Germline CDR1 and CDR2: MDHEN and SYDVKM. The CDR3 loop is CASRGQGATYEQYF. In DNA, the CDR3 is TGTGCCAGCAGGGGACAGGGGGCCACCTACGAGCAGTACTTC.

The chain couples TRBV5-1 to TRBJ2-7; TRBD2 matches at 13 bases. With V trimmed by 4 bases and J by 3 bases, 4 bases remained unmatched. Germline values: CDR1 SGHRS, CDR2 YFSETQ. The CDR3 loop spans 15 amino acids. CDR3 in amino acids: CASSPRTSGSYEQYF. The CDR3 nucleotides are TGCGCCAGCAGCCCTCGGACTAGCGGGAGCTACGAGCAGTACTTC.

The sample holds a few counts of this clone. The rearrangement links TRBV28 to TRBJ1-2; TRBD1 aligns across 8 bases. CDR1 and CDR2 (germline): MDHEN, SYDVKM. The CDR3 extends over 14 amino acids. V lost 6 bases to trimming and J lost 4 bases; unmatched junction nucleotides: 7. The CDR3 DNA sequence: TGTGCCAGCAGCCCGGACAGGGTTTCCTATGGCTACACCTTC. Translated: CASSPDRVSYGYTF.

The chain carries TRBV6-1 and TRBJ2-7; 9 bases map to TRBD1. CDR1 is MNHNS, CDR2 SASEGT, per germline. This CDR3 is 16 amino acids long. Trimming cost V 3 bases and J 2 bases; bases outside gene matches: 8. The CDR3 nucleotides are TGTGCCAGCAGTGAGGCGAGCACAGGGGGCACCTACGAGCAGTACTTC. Its translation is CASSEASTGGTYEQYF.

The chain couples TRBV28 to TRBJ2-7; a possible D gene is TRBD2 (6 bases). V lost 7 bases to trimming and J lost 4 bases, with 14 bases between them. This CDR3 spans 13 amino acids. Looked up from germline, CDR1 is MDHEN and CDR2 is SYDVKM. In DNA form, the CDR3 reads TGTGCCAGCACCCGAATGGGGGGTTACGAGCAGTACTTC. Amino acids: CASTRMGGYEQYF.